Listed below are T cell receptor beta chains from one sample, sequenced in a study of cytomegalovirus exposure and HLA in healthy donors. Clones were read by immunoSEQ multiplex PCR, and TCRdb kept only the in-frame ones, dropping some. The repertoire consists of some 240,000 clones, with 80% to 95% occurring once and the leading ten covering 1.7%. The sample taken for sequencing was PBMCs. These receptors were collected from a girl aged 2 to 10 in good health and CMV-seronegative. Each CDR3 is given with its conserved first and last residue. Each record gives: clone size, V gene, CDR3 protein. Clone size is shown for a subset of rows, as once, few, many or a class of expanded clone.

clone size: .
V gene: TRBV5-5
CDR3 protein: CASSLPGQPQGVLSYEQYF

clone size: .
V gene: TRBV7-9
CDR3 protein: CASSPWGQGSVQVEAFF

clone size: once
V gene: TRBV19
CDR3 protein: CASSYTSGSPLEQYF

clone size: .
V gene: TRBV29-1
CDR3 protein: CSVEAGQGTGELFF

clone size: .
V gene: TRBV9
CDR3 protein: CASSSSTDTQYF

clone size: few
V gene: TRBV10-1
CDR3 protein: CASSRTGTGTYNEQFF

clone size: .
V gene: TRBV6-5
CDR3 protein: CASRGGLAGGEQYF

clone size: .
V gene: TRBV7-9
CDR3 protein: CASSSRPGTGTSNYGYTF

clone size: .
V gene: TRBV9
CDR3 protein: CASSPTGTSNEKLFF

clone size: .
V gene: TRBV7-9
CDR3 protein: CASSLPFRVNTEAFF

clone size: once
V gene: TRBV28
CDR3 protein: CASRPTSGPHTDTQYF

clone size: .
V gene: TRBV5-1
CDR3 protein: CASSSRGNSPLHF

clone size: once
V gene: TRBV29-1
CDR3 protein: CSVGAQGPPTGDTEAFF

clone size: .
V gene: TRBV7-6
CDR3 protein: CASSLGASLTNEQFF

clone size: .
V gene: TRBV27
CDR3 protein: CASSPEKRAQFF

clone size: .
V gene: TRBV4-2
CDR3 protein: CASSQEVGVSTEAFF

clone size: .
V gene: TRBV5-1
CDR3 protein: CASSPRTGGTYEQYF

clone size: .
V gene: TRBV10-1
CDR3 protein: CASSEYQGRNTEAFF

clone size: .
V gene: TRBV7-9
CDR3 protein: CSSSLSGFGNTIYF

clone size: once
V gene: TRBV11-2
CDR3 protein: CASSLDLAVSYEQYF

clone size: .
V gene: TRBV11-2
CDR3 protein: CASAGRGNEQFF

clone size: .
V gene: TRBV25-1
CDR3 protein: CASSDLGQGSTGELFF

clone size: .
V gene: TRBV6-6
CDR3 protein: CASRPTGNTDTQYF

clone size: .
V gene: TRBV28
CDR3 protein: CASSFLFHTGELFF

clone size: once
V gene: TRBV5-4
CDR3 protein: CASSPRNGELFF

clone size: .
V gene: TRBV25-1
CDR3 protein: CASTPREGPGTEAFF

clone size: .
V gene: TRBV18
CDR3 protein: CASSPLRVTEAFF

clone size: .
V gene: TRBV6-5
CDR3 protein: CAVRQTGNTEAFF

clone size: .
V gene: TRBV28
CDR3 protein: CASSLETGGLHYGQYF

clone size: once
V gene: TRBV7-9
CDR3 protein: CASSSGLAGEETQYF

clone size: .
V gene: TRBV30
CDR3 protein: CAWASLGSATNTEAFF

clone size: .
V gene: TRBV2
CDR3 protein: CASSEDRSSYNEQFF

clone size: .
V gene: TRBV7-9
CDR3 protein: CASRISGRIGGELFF

clone size: .
V gene: TRBV7-8
CDR3 protein: CASSSTGLSNQPQHF

clone size: .
V gene: TRBV13
CDR3 protein: CASSKGHLQETQYF